Listed below are T cell receptor beta chains from one sample, sequenced in a study of cytomegalovirus exposure and HLA in healthy donors. Using immunoSEQ multiplex PCR, the repertoire was profiled, and TCRdb retains in-frame clones only, with some absent. The sample shows 80,000 to 130,000 clones, 75% to 85% of them seen only once. Sequencing used PBMCs. The source is a woman in her late teens or twenties in good health and CMV-seronegative. CDR3s include the opening cysteine and the closing phenylalanine or tryptophan. Each record gives: D gene, V gene, CDR3 length, clone size, J gene, CDR3 protein, CDR3 DNA. A D gene is named only where the DNA matches it firmly. Only some rows state a clone size, as once, few, many or a class for expanded clones.

NA,TRBV30,12,NA,TRBJ1-2,CAWSIGQGGYTF,TGTGCCTGGAGCATAGGGCAGGGTGGCTACACCTTC
TRBD2,TRBV5-4,14,NA,TRBJ2-3,CASSFGLATDTQYF,TGTGCCAGCAGCTTCGGACTAGCTACAGATACGCAGTATTTT
TRBD1,TRBV2,16,NA,TRBJ1-5,CASSAFRTGVNQPQHF,TGTGCCAGCAGTGCCTTCAGGACAGGGGTCAATCAGCCCCAGCATTTT
TRBD2,TRBV19,14,NA,TRBJ2-5,CASSAGGMEETQYF,TGTGCCAGTAGTGCCGGGGGGATGGAAGAGACCCAGTACTTC
NA,TRBV4-3,16,NA,TRBJ1-6,CASSQGTGIYNSPLHF,TGCGCCAGCAGCCAGGGAACCGGGATATATAATTCACCCCTCCACTTT
TRBD2,TRBV7-8,15,NA,TRBJ2-7,CASSSIAGGSYEQYF,TGTGCCAGCAGTTCGATAGCGGGGGGCTCCTACGAGCAGTACTTC
NA,TRBV7-8,15,NA,TRBJ2-1,CASSLDPSFYNEQFF,TGTGCCAGCAGCTTAGACCCTAGCTTCTACAATGAGCAGTTCTTC
NA,TRBV5-1,14,NA,TRBJ2-7,CASRQGPGGGEQYF,TGCGCCAGCAGACAGGGACCGGGTGGAGGCGAGCAGTACTTC
NA,TRBV28,15,NA,TRBJ1-6,CASSTRRGYNSPLHF,TGTGCCAGCAGTACGAGACGAGGCTATAATTCACCCCTCCACTTT
TRBD1,TRBV27,12,NA,TRBJ1-1,CATRDRGTEAFF,TGTGCCACCCGGGACAGGGGTACTGAAGCTTTCTTT
TRBD1,TRBV4-1,14,once,TRBJ2-7,CASSQVDRVREQYF,TGCGCCAGCAGCCAAGTGGACAGGGTTCGAGAGCAGTACTTC
NA,TRBV28,13,NA,TRBJ1-1,CASSLRTNTEAFF,TGTGCCAGCAGTTTGCGCACTAACACTGAAGCTTTCTTT
NA,TRBV19,16,NA,TRBJ1-5,CASSPFAPSSNQPQHF,TGTGCCAGTAGTCCGTTCGCGCCCTCTAGCAATCAGCCCCAGCATTTT
NA,TRBV19,17,NA,TRBJ2-6,CASSVGGPLSGANVLTF,TGTGCCAGTAGTGTCGGCGGGCCGCTCTCTGGGGCCAACGTCCTGACTTTC
NA,TRBV6-6,14,NA,TRBJ1-5,CASSYRGSGQPQHF,TGTGCCAGCAGTTACCGGGGGTCCGGGCAGCCCCAGCATTTT
NA,TRBV5-6,15,NA,TRBJ2-7,CASSLANGRSYEQYF,TGTGCCAGCAGCTTGGCCAATGGCAGATCCTACGAGCAGTACTTC
TRBD1,TRBV19,18,NA,TRBJ2-1,CASSITQGENADYNEQFF,TGTGCCAGTAGTATAACTCAGGGGGAAAATGCTGATTACAATGAGCAGTTCTTC